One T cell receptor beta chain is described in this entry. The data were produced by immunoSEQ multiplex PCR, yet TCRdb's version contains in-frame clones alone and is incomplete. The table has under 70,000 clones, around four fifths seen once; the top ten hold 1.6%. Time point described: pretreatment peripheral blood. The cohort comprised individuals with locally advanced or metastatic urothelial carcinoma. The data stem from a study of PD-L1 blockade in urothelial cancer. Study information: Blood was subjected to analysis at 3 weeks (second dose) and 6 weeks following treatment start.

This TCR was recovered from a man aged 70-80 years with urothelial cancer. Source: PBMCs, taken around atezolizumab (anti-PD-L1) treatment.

The CDR3 loop reads CASSLVSGKNTGELFF. The CDR3, as DNA: TGTGCCAGCAGCTTAGTTAGCGGAAAGAACACCGGGGAGCTGTTTTTT. The chain links TRBV7-2 to TRBJ2-2; TRBD2 is a possible D gene (6 bases). This CDR3 is 16 amino acids long. Trimming removed 1 base at V and 1 base at J, with 10 bases between. In germline, CDR1 is SGHTA, CDR2 FQGNSA.